Presented here are 4 T cell receptor beta chains from one specimen sequenced in a study of Ad26.COV2.S vaccination and SARS-CoV-2 variants. Clones were sequenced by immunoSEQ multiplex PCR, and TCRdb holds only the in-frame ones, with some missing. The sample lists fewer than 600,000 clones, nearly 90% occurring once. Treatment described: over 15 received Ad26.COV2.S at low or high dose, single or two shots; roughly five received placebo; per-sample allocation not given. Day 63 following the first vaccine or placebo injection was when the samples were taken. The specimen was peripheral blood, collected in a trial of Ad26.COV2.S vaccine versus placebo. The receptors come from a person between 18 and 65 years old who received the Ad26.COV2.S COVID-19 vaccine or a placebo.

The V call is TRBV14, the J call TRBJ1-1; 7 bases line up with TRBD1. After removal of 3 bases from V and 5 bases from J, the junction contained 18 bases not matched to a gene. The CDR3 is 18 residues long. Per the germline V gene, CDR1 is SGHDN and CDR2 is FVKESK. The CDR3 region is CASSQRFLGWGQSTEAFF. As DNA, the CDR3 is TGTGCCAGCAGCCAGCGTTTTTTGGGGTGGGGACAGTCAACTGAAGCTTTCTTT.

The genes are TRBV7-8 and TRBJ2-2; 8 positions match TRBD2. Trimming at V came to 2 bases and at J to 5 bases, leaving 10 bases not matched to a gene. This CDR3 comprises 17 residues. The V gene's germline CDR1 is SGHVS and CDR2 FQNEAQ. CDR3 sequence (DNA): TGTGCCAGCAGCTTAAATCGCGGGGGGAGGAAAACCGGGGAGCTGTTTTTT. It codes for CASSLNRGGRKTGELFF.

V usage is TRBV18 and J usage is TRBJ2-2; weak D call: TRBD2 (6 bases). Germline-derived CDR1 and CDR2 are KGHSH and LQKENI. The CDR3 runs 13 residues. V was shortened by 10 bases and J by 1 base, with 10 bases between the two germline ends. CDR3 sequence: CATNSGNTGELFF. The CDR3 DNA is TGTGCCACCAATAGCGGGAACACCGGGGAGCTGTTTTTT.

The chain uses TRBV6-1 and TRBJ1-1; maybe TRBD1 (5 bases). CDR3 length: 14 residues. V was clipped by 2 bases and J by 7 bases, with 14 bases between them. Germline V CDR1 and CDR2: MNHNS, SASEGT. CDR3 protein: CASSESSGGHEAFF. The CDR3 coding sequence is TGTGCCAGCAGTGAATCGTCGGGGGGTCATGAAGCTTTCTTT.